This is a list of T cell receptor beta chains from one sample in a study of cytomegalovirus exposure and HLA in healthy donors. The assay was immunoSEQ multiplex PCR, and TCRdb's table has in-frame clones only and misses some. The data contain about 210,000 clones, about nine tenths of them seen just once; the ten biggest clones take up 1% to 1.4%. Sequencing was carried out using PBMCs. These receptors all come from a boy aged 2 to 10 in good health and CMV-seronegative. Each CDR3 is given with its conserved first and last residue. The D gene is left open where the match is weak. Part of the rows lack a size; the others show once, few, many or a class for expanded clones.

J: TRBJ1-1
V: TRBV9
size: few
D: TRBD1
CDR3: CAKHRGRRAEAFF
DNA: TGTGCCAAACACAGGGGGCGCCGGGCTGAAGCTTTCTTT

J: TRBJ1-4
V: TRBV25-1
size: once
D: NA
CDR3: CASSDPFTVGGVSEKLFF
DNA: TGTGCCAGCAGTGACCCCTTCACAGTGGGGGGAGTTAGTGAAAAACTGTTTTTT

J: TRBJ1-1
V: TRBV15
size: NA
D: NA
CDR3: CATSRVLGGGTEAFF
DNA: TGTGCCACCAGCAGAGTGTTGGGGGGAGGCACTGAAGCTTTCTTT

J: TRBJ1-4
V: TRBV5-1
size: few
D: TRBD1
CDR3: CASSWGQGREKLFF
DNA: TGCGCCAGCAGCTGGGGACAGGGGCGTGAAAAACTGTTTTTT

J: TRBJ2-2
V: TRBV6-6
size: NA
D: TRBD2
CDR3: CASSNSGGTSRGELFF
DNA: TGTGCCAGCAGCAACAGCGGGGGGACCAGTCGAGGGGAGCTGTTTTTT

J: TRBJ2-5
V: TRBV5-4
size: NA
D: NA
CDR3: CASSSPRVGETQYF
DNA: TGTGCCAGCAGCAGCCCCAGGGTGGGGGAGACCCAGTACTTC

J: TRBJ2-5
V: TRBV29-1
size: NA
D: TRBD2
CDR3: CSVQGLAGGVQETQYF
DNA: TGCAGCGTCCAGGGACTAGCGGGAGGGGTCCAAGAGACCCAGTACTTC

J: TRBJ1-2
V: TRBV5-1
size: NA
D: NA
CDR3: CASSRYRRGSYGYTF
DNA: TGCGCCAGCAGCAGGTACAGGAGGGGTTCGTATGGCTACACCTTC

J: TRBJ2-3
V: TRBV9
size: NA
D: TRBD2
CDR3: CASSAGTSGYDTQYF
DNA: TGTGCCAGCAGCGCCGGGACTAGCGGCTACGATACGCAGTATTTT

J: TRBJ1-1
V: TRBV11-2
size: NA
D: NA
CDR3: CASSVRELNTEAFF
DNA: TGTGCCAGCAGCGTACGGGAACTGAACACTGAAGCTTTCTTT

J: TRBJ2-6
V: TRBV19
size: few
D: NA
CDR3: CASSIRKGETGANVLTF
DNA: TGTGCCAGTAGTATTAGGAAGGGGGAAACTGGGGCCAACGTCCTGACTTTC

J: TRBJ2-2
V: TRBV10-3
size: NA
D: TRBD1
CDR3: CAIGQGVNTGELFF
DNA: TGTGCCATCGGACAGGGGGTTAACACCGGGGAGCTGTTTTTT

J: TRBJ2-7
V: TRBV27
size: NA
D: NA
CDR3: CASGQIQREQYF
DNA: TGTGCCAGCGGCCAAATCCAGCGCGAGCAGTACTTC

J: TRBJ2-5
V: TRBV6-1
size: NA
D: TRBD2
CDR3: CASSVLAGGLGQETQYF
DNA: TGTGCCAGCAGTGTCCTAGCGGGGGGCCTGGGACAAGAGACCCAGTACTTC

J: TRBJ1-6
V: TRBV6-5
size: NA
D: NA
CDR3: CASSYSVRVRGSPLHF
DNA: TGTGCCAGCAGTTACTCCGTGAGGGTCCGGGGTTCACCCCTCCACTTT

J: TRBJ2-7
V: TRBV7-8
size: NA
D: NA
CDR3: CASSLAGTITYEQYF
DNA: TGTGCCAGCAGCCTCGCGGGGACCATTACCTACGAGCAGTACTTC

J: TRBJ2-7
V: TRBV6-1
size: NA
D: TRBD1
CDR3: CASSAQGQLTYEQYF
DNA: TGTGCCAGCAGTGCACAGGGACAGCTTACCTACGAGCAGTACTTC

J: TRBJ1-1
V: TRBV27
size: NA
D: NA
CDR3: CASSLRGEGTEAFF
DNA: TGTGCCAGCAGCCTCAGGGGTGAAGGCACTGAAGCTTTCTTT

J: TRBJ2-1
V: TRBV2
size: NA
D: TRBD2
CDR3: CASRGRTDEQFF
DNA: TGCGCCAGCCGCGGGAGGACGGATGAGCAGTTCTTC

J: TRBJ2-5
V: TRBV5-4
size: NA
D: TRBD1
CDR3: CASNLGTGVETQYF
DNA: TGTGCCAGCAACTTGGGGACAGGGGTGGAGACCCAGTACTTC

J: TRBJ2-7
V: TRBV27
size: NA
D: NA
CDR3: CASSLGGRGEQYF
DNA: TGTGCCAGCAGTTTAGGGGGCAGGGGCGAGCAGTACTTC

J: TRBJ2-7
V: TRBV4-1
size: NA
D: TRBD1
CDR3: CASSQEGQGARYEQYF
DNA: TGCGCCAGCAGCCAGGAGGGACAGGGGGCGCGTTACGAGCAGTACTTC

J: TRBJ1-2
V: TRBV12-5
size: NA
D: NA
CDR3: CASGLSGSGYTF
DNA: TGTGCTAGTGGTTTATCGGGGTCAGGCTACACCTTC

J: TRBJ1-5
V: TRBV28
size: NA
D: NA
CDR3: CASSEMGQGYVSNQPQHF
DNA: TGTGCCAGCAGCGAAATGGGGCAGGGATATGTTAGCAATCAGCCCCAGCATTTT

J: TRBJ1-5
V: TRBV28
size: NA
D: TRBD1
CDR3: CASSSGGPGQPQHF
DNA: TGTGCCAGCAGTTCAGGGGGCCCCGGTCAGCCCCAGCATTTT

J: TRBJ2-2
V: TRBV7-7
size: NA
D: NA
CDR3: CASSPLGRAGNTGELFF
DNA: TGTGCCAGCAGCCCGCTAGGTCGAGCGGGGAACACCGGGGAGCTGTTTTTT

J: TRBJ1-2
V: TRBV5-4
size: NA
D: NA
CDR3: CASSPTGRSQGYTF
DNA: TGTGCCAGCAGCCCGACGGGGAGGTCTCAGGGCTACACCTTC

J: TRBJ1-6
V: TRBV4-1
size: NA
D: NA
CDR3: CASSQDTPTDNSPLHF
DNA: TGCGCCAGCAGCCAAGATACCCCGACAGATAATTCACCCCTCCACTTT

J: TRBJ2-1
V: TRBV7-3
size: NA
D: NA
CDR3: CASSPGTYNEQFF
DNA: TGTGCCAGCAGCCCCGGGACTTACAATGAGCAGTTCTTC

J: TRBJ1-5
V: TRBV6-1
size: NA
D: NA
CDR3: CASSFPNQPQHF
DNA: TGTGCCAGCAGTTTTCCTAATCAGCCCCAGCATTTT

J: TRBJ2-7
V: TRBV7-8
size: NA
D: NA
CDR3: CASSPKGLGSYEQYF
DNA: TGTGCCAGCAGCCCGAAAGGACTGGGATCCTACGAGCAGTACTTC

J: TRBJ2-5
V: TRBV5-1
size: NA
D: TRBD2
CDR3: CASSRLAGDPIYQETQYF
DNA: TGCGCCAGCAGCCGGTTAGCGGGAGATCCCATATACCAAGAGACCCAGTACTTC

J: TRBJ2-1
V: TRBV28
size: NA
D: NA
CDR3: CASNNPGTHHNEQFF
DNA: TGTGCCAGCAACAATCCCGGGACACACCACAATGAGCAGTTCTTC

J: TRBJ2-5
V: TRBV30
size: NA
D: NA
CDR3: CAWSSAGMETQYF
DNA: TGTGCCTGGAGTTCGGCAGGGATGGAGACCCAGTACTTC

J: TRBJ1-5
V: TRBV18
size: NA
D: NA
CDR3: CASSPTGGDQPQHF
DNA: TGTGCCAGCTCACCAACGGGGGGGGATCAGCCCCAGCATTTT

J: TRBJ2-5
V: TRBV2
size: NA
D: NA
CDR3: CASRGRALGAQYF
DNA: TGTGCCAGCAGAGGCCGCGCCCTAGGGGCCCAGTACTTC

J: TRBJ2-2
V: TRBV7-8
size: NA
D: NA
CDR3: CASSLSTVFGELFF
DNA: TGTGCCAGCAGCTTATCCACGGTTTTCGGGGAGCTGTTTTTT

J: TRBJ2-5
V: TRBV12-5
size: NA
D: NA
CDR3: CASGLGQGRGETQYF
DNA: TGTGCTAGTGGTTTGGGACAGGGGAGGGGAGAGACCCAGTACTTC

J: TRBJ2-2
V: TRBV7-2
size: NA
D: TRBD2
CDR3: CASSRGGSGFYANTGELFF
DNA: TGTGCCAGCAGCCGCGGGGGTAGCGGGTTTTACGCGAACACCGGGGAGCTGTTTTTT

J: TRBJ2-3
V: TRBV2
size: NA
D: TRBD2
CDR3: CASSPWTSGLTDTQYF
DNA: TGTGCCAGCAGCCCCTGGACTAGCGGACTCACAGATACGCAGTATTTT

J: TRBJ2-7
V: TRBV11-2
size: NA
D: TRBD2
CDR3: CASSRGVTSGGTYEQYF
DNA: TGTGCCAGCAGCCGGGGGGTGACTAGCGGGGGGACCTACGAGCAGTACTTC

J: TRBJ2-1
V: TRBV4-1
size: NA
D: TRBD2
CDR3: CASSQDPSGSPGEQFF
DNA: TGTGCCAGCAGCCAAGATCCTAGCGGGAGTCCCGGTGAGCAGTTCTTC

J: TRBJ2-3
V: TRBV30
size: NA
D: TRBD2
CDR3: CAWSRSRTSGGFGDTQYF
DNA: TGTGCCTGGAGTCGATCTCGTACTAGCGGGGGATTCGGTGATACGCAGTATTTT

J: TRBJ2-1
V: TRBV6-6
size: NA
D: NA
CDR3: CASSWRDLNNEQFF
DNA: TGTGCCAGCAGTTGGCGGGACCTTAACAATGAGCAGTTCTTC

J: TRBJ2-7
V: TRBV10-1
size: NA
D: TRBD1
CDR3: CASSGGTGGEQYF
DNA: TGCGCCAGCAGTGGGGGGACAGGGGGCGAGCAGTACTTC

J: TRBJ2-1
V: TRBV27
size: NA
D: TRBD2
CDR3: CASSFGGAVEQFF
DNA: TGTGCCAGCAGTTTCGGGGGGGCGGTTGAGCAGTTCTTC

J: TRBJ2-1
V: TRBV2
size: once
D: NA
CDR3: CASSGRYDTRNEQFF
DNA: TGTGCCAGCAGTGGTAGATACGACACTCGGAATGAGCAGTTCTTC

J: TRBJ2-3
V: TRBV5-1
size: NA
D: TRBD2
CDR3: CASSSAGGVNTQYF
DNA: TGCGCCAGCAGCTCAGCGGGGGGGGTAAATACGCAGTATTTT

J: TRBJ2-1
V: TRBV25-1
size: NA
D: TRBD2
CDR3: CASSGTGLADYNEQFF
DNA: TGTGCCAGCAGTGGCACGGGACTAGCAGACTACAATGAGCAGTTCTTC

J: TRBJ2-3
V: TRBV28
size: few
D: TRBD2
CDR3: CASSLGASGGTADTQYF
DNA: TGTGCCAGCAGTTTAGGGGCTAGCGGGGGGACCGCAGATACGCAGTATTTT

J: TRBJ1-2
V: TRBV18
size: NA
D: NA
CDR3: CASSPLGGRPDGYTF
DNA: TGTGCCAGCTCACCACTGGGGGGGCGGCCCGATGGCTACACCTTC

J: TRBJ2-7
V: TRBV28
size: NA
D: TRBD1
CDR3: CASSFRDSYEQYF
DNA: TGTGCCAGCAGTTTTCGGGACAGCTACGAGCAGTACTTC

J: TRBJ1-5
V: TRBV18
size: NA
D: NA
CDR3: CASSGQYSNQPQHF
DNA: TGTGCCAGCTCAGGGCAGTATAGCAATCAGCCCCAGCATTTT

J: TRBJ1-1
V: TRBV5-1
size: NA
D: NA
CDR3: CASSLRGGATEAFF
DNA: TGCGCCAGCAGCTTGAGGGGGGGGGCCACTGAAGCTTTCTTT

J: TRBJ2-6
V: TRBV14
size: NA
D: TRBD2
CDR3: CASSQLGLGSSGANVLTF
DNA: TGTGCCAGCAGCCAATTGGGACTAGGGTCCTCTGGGGCCAACGTCCTGACTTTC

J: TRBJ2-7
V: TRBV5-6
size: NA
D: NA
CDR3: CASSPRARDWSSYEQYF
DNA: TGTGCCAGCAGCCCCAGAGCGCGGGACTGGAGCTCCTACGAGCAGTACTTC